A single sample is the source of the 27 T cell receptor beta chains below, sequenced in a study of blood T cell repertoires in COVID-19. Profiling relied on immunoSEQ multiplex PCR, and the TCRdb table lists in-frame clones only, not all of them. The data contain roughly 180,000 clones, more than 80% of them seen just once; the ten biggest clones take up approximately 10%. Sequencing was performed on peripheral blood. Source of these receptors: a woman in her thirties or forties with COVID-19, enrolled during active disease.

The DNA for the CDR3 is TGTGCCAGCACACAGGGTCCTTACAATGAGCAGTTCTTC. Its translation: CASTQGPYNEQFF. The V call is TRBV28, the J call TRBJ2-1, with D tentatively TRBD1 (6 bases). The CDR3 contains 13 residues. The germline V gene encodes CDR1 MDHEN and CDR2 SYDVKM. V was trimmed by 7 bases and J by 4 bases, leaving 11 bases between them.

This chain uses TRBV6-5 with TRBJ1-2; D remains ambiguous. The CDR3 consists of 13 residues. Germline-derived CDR1 and CDR2 are MNHEY and SVGAGI. Trimming removed 2 bases from V and 5 bases from J, with 9 bases in between. The DNA of the CDR3 is TGTGCCAGCAGTTACCACACCGCATATGGCTACACCTTC. Amino acids: CASSYHTAYGYTF.

J is TRBJ2-1 and V is TRBV6-5; TRBD1 is a possible D gene (6 bases). The V gene's germline CDR1 is MNHEY and CDR2 SVGAGI. Trimming removed 6 bases from V and 11 bases from J, with 14 bases in between. This CDR3 has 12 amino acids. CDR3 bases: TGTGCCAGCAGGGACAATAGGGGGAAGCAGTTCTTC. Its protein is CASRDNRGKQFF.

The CDR3 region is CASSDRIIAGGPNEQFF. As DNA, the CDR3 is TGCGCCAGCAGTGATAGGATCATAGCGGGGGGGCCTAATGAGCAGTTCTTC. The rearrangement uses TRBV10-1 and TRBJ2-1, with 11 nucleotides matching TRBD2. The CDR3 sequence is 17 residues long. Germline trimming cut 3 bases from V and 7 bases from J; bases unmatched to any gene: 11. Germline V gene sequence: CDR1 WNHNN, CDR2 SYGVQD (reference sequence).

The chain recombines TRBV9 with TRBJ1-4; 8 nucleotides match TRBD1. Germline trimming cut 4 bases from V and 2 bases from J; bases unmatched to any gene: 10. CDR1 is SGDLS, CDR2 YYNGEE, per germline. The CDR3 contains 17 residues. CDR3 amino acids: CASSPRQGLATNEKLFF. DNA for the CDR3: TGTGCCAGCAGCCCCCGACAGGGGCTGGCGACTAATGAAAAACTGTTTTTT.

This rearrangement joins TRBV6-2 or TRBV6-3 to TRBJ2-2, with 11 bases identical to TRBD2. This CDR3 contains 17 residues. V trimming: 5 bases; J trimming: 1 base; junction bases outside the gene matches: 6. The germline V gene encodes CDR1 MNHEY and CDR2 SVGEGT. The CDR3 DNA reads TGTGCCAGCAGTGACCTTCTAGCGGGGGGGAACACCGGGGAGCTGTTTTTT. This codes for CASSDLLAGGNTGELFF.

The chain is built from TRBV5-1 and TRBJ2-7; the D gene is possibly TRBD2 (6 bases). The V gene's germline CDR1 is SGHRS and CDR2 YFSETQ. The CDR3 sequence is 16 residues long. V dropped 1 base and J dropped 6 bases, with 20 bases sitting between them. The CDR3 region is CASSLTLGRGGGEQYF. The CDR3 DNA reads as TGCGCCAGCAGCTTGACGTTAGGCCGGGGAGGTGGCGAGCAGTACTTC.

The chain has TRBV3-1 (or the pseudogene TRBV3-2) and TRBJ1-1, with TRBD1 matching over 9 bases. The trim removed 5 bases at V and 4 bases at J, leaving 2 bases unmatched. Germline lookup yields CDR1 LGHDT and CDR2 YNNKEL (reference sequence). This CDR3 is 13 amino acids long. CDR3 residues: CASSLTGGTEAFF. The CDR3 DNA follows: TGTGCCAGCAGCTTGACAGGGGGCACTGAAGCTTTCTTT.

The rearrangement uses TRBV5-5 and TRBJ2-2, with TRBD1 matching 8 bases. The CDR3 runs to 16 residues. The V segment lost 0 bases and the J segment 5 bases; nucleotides outside the gene matches: 6. Germline CDR1 reads SGHKS; CDR2 reads YYEKEE (reference sequence). The CDR3 loop is CASSLDWTGLTGELFF. Written as DNA, the CDR3 is TGTGCCAGCAGCTTGGACTGGACAGGGTTAACCGGGGAGCTGTTTTTT.

V usage is TRBV7-2 and J usage is TRBJ2-1; D is unclear. The length of the CDR3 is 15 residues. Germline loops: CDR1 SGHTA, CDR2 FQGNSA. Trimming pared 8 bases from V and 6 bases from J, leaving 20 bases between. CDR3 nucleotide sequence: TGTGCCAGCGCATCCAGTGCCACCGCCCTCAATGAGCAGTTCTTC. It translates to CASASSATALNEQFF.

V gene TRBV12-3 or TRBV12-4 combines with J gene TRBJ1-3; TRBD1 is a possible D gene (6 bases). The CDR3 runs to 13 residues. V shed 5 bases and J shed 3 bases, with 8 bases lying between them. The CDR3 region has the DNA TGTGCCAGCAGTACAGGGAGTGGAAACACCATATATTTT. Translating gives CASSTGSGNTIYF.

This rearrangement joins TRBV4-1 to TRBJ2-2, with TRBD1 identical over 10 bases. The CDR3 has 17 residues. Germline CDR1 is MGHRA and CDR2 is YSYEKL. Trimming removed 1 base from V and 1 base from J; junction bases left unmatched: 3. CDR3 residues: CASSQVTGGVNTGELFF. CDR3 sequence (DNA): TGCGCCAGCAGCCAAGTGACAGGGGGCGTGAACACCGGGGAGCTGTTTTTT.

V gene TRBV5-8 combines with J gene TRBJ2-5, with 15 bases identical to TRBD2. V dropped 3 bases and J dropped 1; count of bases not matched to a gene: 1. The germline CDR1 and CDR2 sequences are SGHTS and YDEGEE. The CDR3 loop spans 16 amino acids. The CDR3 here is CASSSGLAGGQETQYF. CDR3 in DNA: TGTGCCAGCAGCTCGGGACTAGCGGGGGGCCAAGAGACCCAGTACTTC.

This chain links TRBV19 with TRBJ1-5, with D uncertain. This CDR3 region has 16 residues. Per germline, CDR1 LNHDA and CDR2 SQIVND (reference sequence). V shed 8 bases and J shed 0 bases, with 17 bases lying between them. The CDR3, as DNA: TGTGCCAGTCGTCGGGATAGGGCTTATAGCAATCAGCCCCAGCATTTT. It yields the protein CASRRDRAYSNQPQHF.

The gene calls are TRBV7-6 and TRBJ2-7, with 7 bases aligning to TRBD2. The CDR3 extends over 15 amino acids. Germline CDR1 and CDR2: SGHVS and FNYEAQ. With V trimmed by 0 bases and J by 0 bases, 2 bases remained unmatched. The CDR3 DNA follows: TGTGCCAGCAGCTTAGCGGGGGGGAGCTCCTACGAGCAGTACTTC. Translation: CASSLAGGSSYEQYF.

The gene calls are TRBV15 and TRBJ2-1; 9 bases fit TRBD2. The V segment lost 0 bases and the J segment 8 bases; nucleotides outside the gene matches: 5. Per the germline V gene, CDR1 is LNHNV and CDR2 is YYDKDF (reference sequence). The CDR3 totals 15 residues. The CDR3 sequence: CATSRDSGGRDEQFF. The CDR3 DNA sequence: TGTGCCACCAGCAGAGATAGCGGGGGTAGGGATGAGCAGTTCTTC. Full variable domain (remainder filled in from reference TRBV15 and TRBJ2-1): DAMVIQNPRYQVTQFGKPVTLSCSQTLNHNVMYWYQQKSSQAPKLLFHYYDKDFNNEADTPDNFQSRRPNTSFCFLDIRSPGLGDTAMYLCATSRDSGGRDEQFFGPGTRLTVL.

The rearrangement joins TRBV19 to TRBJ1-2; D not resolved. Trimming took off 4 bases at V and 10 bases at J, with 10 bases between the two ends. Germline-derived CDR1 and CDR2 are LNHDA and SQIVND (reference sequence). This CDR3 region has 11 residues. The CDR3 spells CASSTRGIYTF. The CDR3 bases are TGTGCCAGTAGTACCCGGGGAATCTACACCTTC.

This clone was seen only a few times. V usage is TRBV11-1 and J usage is TRBJ2-2; D remains unclear. The V end was cut by 5 bases, the J end by 7 bases, with 17 bases between. Germline V gene sequence: CDR1 SGHAT, CDR2 FQDESV (reference sequence). The CDR3 is made up of 15 amino acids. The DNA of the CDR3 is TGTGCCAGCAGCCCCCAGTCCGCCCTTGGCGGGGAGCTGTTTTTT. Residues: CASSPQSALGGELFF.

The chain links TRBV20-1 to TRBJ1-6; 10 nucleotides match TRBD1. The germline gives CDR1 DFQATT, CDR2 SNEGSKA (reference sequence). With 3 bases clipped from V and 11 bases from J, the junction kept 10 bases outside the gene matches. This CDR3 spans 15 amino acids. The CDR3 region is CSASGPGQGRTPLHF. Here the CDR3 DNA reads TGCAGTGCTAGTGGACCGGGACAGGGGAGAACACCCCTCCACTTT.

As concerns this clone: At one of its ends the junction is not consistent with the germline gene, which may arise from a read error. V and J are TRBV27 and TRBJ1-5, with D possibly matching TRBD1 (6 bases). Germline CDR1 is MNHEY and CDR2 is SMNVEV (reference sequence). This CDR3 is built from 14 residues. For the CDR3, the DNA is TGTGCCAGCAGTTTTCTTTGCAGGGAGCCCCGCAGGGGATTT. As protein: CASSFLCREPRRGF.

The genes are TRBV27 and TRBJ2-7, with D uncertain. The CDR3 is made up of 14 amino acids. V lost 6 bases and J lost 0, with 12 bases in between. Germline V gene data show CDR1 as MNHEY and CDR2 as SMNVEV (reference sequence). CDR3 coding DNA: TGTGCCAGCAGCCTTGGAGTCAGCTCCTACGAGCAGTACTTC. Amino acids: CASSLGVSSYEQYF.

This clone appeared once. V usage is TRBV10-3 and J usage is TRBJ1-2; D is possibly TRBD1 (5 bases). The CDR3 length is 15 residues. Germline-derived CDR1 and CDR2 are ENHRY and SYGVKD. Trimming took 6 bases from V and 0 from J, leaving 14 bases between them. The CDR3 region is CAISTPPTANYGYTF. The CDR3 region has the DNA TGTGCCATCAGCACCCCCCCGACAGCTAACTATGGCTACACCTTC.

There are a few counts of this clone. V and J are TRBV21-1 and TRBJ1-1; TRBD1 was called by the table and not checked on the DNA. TRBV21-1 corresponds to a pseudogene. The CDR3 covers 12 residues. Here the CDR3 reads CANGQENTEAFF. As DNA, the CDR3 is TGTGCCAACGGACAGGAGAACACTGAAGCTTTCTTT.

A few counts support this clone. The chain employs TRBV11-2 and TRBJ2-5; the match to TRBD2 covers 8 bases. The germline V gene has CDR1 SGHAT and CDR2 FQNNGV. Losses at the gene ends were 5 bases for V and 4 bases for J; bases not matched to a gene: 9. CDR3 length: 15 residues. The chain's CDR3 is CASSPAGGALETQYF. In DNA form, the CDR3 reads TGTGCCAGCAGCCCTGCCGGGGGGGCTCTAGAGACCCAGTACTTC.

V gene TRBV18 combines with J gene TRBJ1-2; 7 positions match TRBD1. This CDR3 has 18 residues. The germline gives CDR1 KGHSH, CDR2 LQKENI. J gave up 5 bases and V 3 bases, and 18 bases lay outside the gene matches. The CDR3 loop reads CASSPDAGGFDPGYGYTF. The CDR3 DNA is TGTGCCAGCTCACCCGATGCAGGGGGATTTGATCCCGGGTATGGCTACACCTTC.

This clone was picked up one time. The chain employs TRBV10-3 and TRBJ2-3; 7 positions agree with TRBD2. There are 14 residues in the CDR3. The V segment lost 2 bases and the J segment 1 base; nucleotides outside the gene matches: 0. Per germline, CDR1 ENHRY and CDR2 SYGVKD. CDR3: CAISERGGTDTQYF. The CDR3 nucleotides read TGTGCCATCAGTGAGCGGGGGGGCACAGATACGCAGTATTTT.

The V gene is TRBV20-1, the J gene TRBJ2-1, with TRBD2 matching 10 bases. Trimming took 5 bases from V and 15 from J; bases not matched to a gene: 7. This CDR3 has 11 amino acids. Per the germline V gene, CDR1 is DFQATT and CDR2 is SNEGSKA (reference sequence). The CDR3 DNA reads TGCAGTGCTGCTTATAGCGGGAGGTCGTTCTTC. Amino acids: CSAAYSGRSFF.